These 7 T cell receptor beta chains share one sample of origin, sequenced in a study of tumor T cells in aggressive B-cell lymphoma. Generated by immunoSEQ multiplex PCR, the TCRdb table keeps only in-frame clones and is missing some. Of 9,000 to 13,000 clones in the sample, around 90% are singletons; the top ten hold less than 4%. Sequenced material: tumor tissue. These receptors came from an adult with diffuse large B cell lymphoma.

The chain links TRBV6-6 to TRBJ1-1, with D uncertain. The CDR3 extends over 12 amino acids. V lost 5 bases, J lost 7 bases, and 11 bases lay in between. From germline, CDR1 is MNHNY and CDR2 SVGAGI (reference sequence). The CDR3: CASSTLGSEAFF. The CDR3, as DNA: TGTGCCAGCAGTACCTTGGGCAGTGAAGCTTTCTTT.

The J gene is TRBJ1-2, the V gene TRBV2; 7 bases are a match to TRBD1. J lost 5 bases, V lost 5 bases, and 2 bases had no gene match. The CDR3 covers 12 residues. The germline gives CDR1 SNHLY, CDR2 FYNNEI. The CDR3 region has the DNA TGTGCCAGCAGTAAGGGGGCTTATGGCTACACCTTC. Its protein is CASSKGAYGYTF.

The chain couples TRBV19 to TRBJ1-4; 7 positions agree with TRBD1. Germline CDR1 and CDR2: LNHDA and SQIVND (reference sequence). J gave up 8 bases and V 3 bases, and 6 bases lay outside the gene matches. The CDR3 spans 14 residues. CDR3 region: CASSIMGQIEKLFF. CDR3 bases: TGTGCCAGTAGTATTATGGGACAGATCGAAAAACTGTTTTTT.

V usage is TRBV29-1 and J usage is TRBJ2-3, with D possibly matching TRBD1 (5 bases). The CDR3 has 14 amino acids. V shed 5 bases and J shed 2 bases, with 14 bases lying between them. Germline loops: CDR1 SQVTM, CDR2 ANQGSEA. CDR3 DNA sequence: TGCAGCGTTTACAGCAGGGCTCTCACAGATACGCAGTATTTT. As protein: CSVYSRALTDTQYF.

The rearrangement uses TRBV2 and TRBJ1-4, with D perhaps matching TRBD1 (5 bases). The V gene lost 9 bases and the J gene lost 7 bases, with 15 bases spanning the gap. The CDR3 has 13 residues. Germline V gene data show CDR1 as SNHLY and CDR2 as FYNNEI. CDR3 region: CARGGQGGEKLFF. The CDR3 region has the DNA TGTGCCAGAGGAGGGCAGGGAGGTGAAAAACTGTTTTTT.

V gene TRBV6-5 combines with J gene TRBJ2-7, with D possibly TRBD2 on 5 matching bases. This CDR3 region has 15 residues. CDR1 is MNHEY and CDR2 is SVGAGI in the germline V gene. The germline V and J ends were trimmed by 0 bases and 4 bases, with 13 bases remaining between them. The CDR3 protein is CASSYSRGFSYEQYF. For the CDR3, the DNA is TGTGCCAGCAGTTACTCTCGGGGATTTTCTTACGAGCAGTACTTC.

The table lists this clone with a count of one. The rearrangement links TRBV9 to TRBJ2-1; 9 nucleotides agree with TRBD2. The germline CDR1 and CDR2 sequences are SGDLS and YYNGEE. The CDR3 extends over 16 amino acids. V lost 0 bases and J lost 8; bases outside the gene matches: 9. The CDR3 DNA reads as TGTGCCAGCAGCGTAGGAGGTGGGACTAGCAGCCATGAGCAGTTCTTC. Its translation is CASSVGGGTSSHEQFF.